These T cell receptor beta chains were read from a single sample in a study of blood T cell repertoires in COVID-19. Sequenced by immunoSEQ multiplex PCR; TCRdb stores in-frame clones only, minus some. The sample includes approximately 250,000 clones, roughly 81% of them seen just once. The material sequenced was peripheral blood. The receptors originated from a man aged 45 to 65 with acute or convalescent COVID-19. The CDR3 runs from the conserved cysteine through the conserved F or W. D genes are given only for firm matches. Where a row states a size, it is once, few, many or the class of an expanded clone; other rows omit it.

CDR3nt: TGTGCCAGCAGCCACGGTACAGTCCCCTACAATGAGCAGTTCTTC; CDR3aa: CASSHGTVPYNEQFF; d_gene: .; j_gene: TRBJ2-1; v_gene: TRBV16; abundance: .
CDR3nt: TGTGCCAGCAGCTTTAGGCCACAGGGGGTTGGTCAGCCCCAGCATTTT; CDR3aa: CASSFRPQGVGQPQHF; d_gene: TRBD1; j_gene: TRBJ1-5; v_gene: TRBV5-6; abundance: .
CDR3nt: TGTGCCAGCAGCGTAGAGGACAGGGAATACTATGGCTACACCTTC; CDR3aa: CASSVEDREYYGYTF; d_gene: TRBD1; j_gene: TRBJ1-2; v_gene: TRBV9; abundance: .
CDR3nt: TGTGCCAGCAGTCCAACCGGGACAGGGAACTACGAGCAGTACTTC; CDR3aa: CASSPTGTGNYEQYF; d_gene: TRBD1; j_gene: TRBJ2-7; v_gene: TRBV6-5; abundance: .
CDR3nt: TGTGCCAGCTCCTACCACCCCCCGAGGAGGAGACGAGCCAAAAACATTCAGTACTTC; CDR3aa: CASSYHPPRRRRAKNIQYF; d_gene: .; j_gene: TRBJ2-4; v_gene: TRBV21-1; abundance: .
CDR3nt: TGTGCCAGCAGCCAGGGACTAGCGGCTTACAATGAGCAGTTCTTC; CDR3aa: CASSQGLAAYNEQFF; d_gene: TRBD2; j_gene: TRBJ2-1; v_gene: TRBV3-1/TRBV3-2; abundance: .
CDR3nt: TGTGCCGTTCGTGGGGGGTACGAGCAGTACTTC; CDR3aa: CAVRGGYEQYF; d_gene: .; j_gene: TRBJ2-7; v_gene: TRBV6-5; abundance: .
CDR3nt: TGTGCCAGCAGCGTTGGGACAGGGGCTAGGTACGAGCAGTACTTC; CDR3aa: CASSVGTGARYEQYF; d_gene: TRBD1; j_gene: TRBJ2-7; v_gene: TRBV9; abundance: .
CDR3nt: TGTGCCTGGAGCGGACTAGCGGGAGTCTCGTCGGCCAAAAACATTCAGTACTTC; CDR3aa: CAWSGLAGVSSAKNIQYF; d_gene: TRBD2; j_gene: TRBJ2-4; v_gene: TRBV30; abundance: .
CDR3nt: TGCGCCAGCAGCTTGCGGGAGGACAGTTACTCCGAGCAGTACTTC; CDR3aa: CASSLREDSYSEQYF; d_gene: .; j_gene: TRBJ2-7; v_gene: TRBV5-1; abundance: .
CDR3nt: TGCGCCAGCAGCTTATCCCTAGCGGACCAAGAGACCCAGTACTTC; CDR3aa: CASSLSLADQETQYF; d_gene: TRBD2; j_gene: TRBJ2-5; v_gene: TRBV5-1; abundance: .
CDR3nt: TGTGCCAGTAGTACGACCGGGACAGGGAGCGGCTACACCTTC; CDR3aa: CASSTTGTGSGYTF; d_gene: TRBD1; j_gene: TRBJ1-2; v_gene: TRBV19; abundance: .
CDR3nt: TGTGCCAGCAGCGGCAGGGACAGGGGGCTTTGGGACTATGGCTACACCTTC; CDR3aa: CASSGRDRGLWDYGYTF; d_gene: .; j_gene: TRBJ1-2; v_gene: TRBV21-1; abundance: .
CDR3nt: TGTGCCAGCAGCGATGGGACTAGCGGAAATTACGAGCAGTACTTC; CDR3aa: CASSDGTSGNYEQYF; d_gene: TRBD2; j_gene: TRBJ2-7; v_gene: TRBV6-5; abundance: once
CDR3nt: TGTGCCAGCAGTTGGGGGGGGAGAACTGAAGCTTTCTTT; CDR3aa: CASSWGGRTEAFF; d_gene: .; j_gene: TRBJ1-1; v_gene: TRBV6-6; abundance: few
CDR3nt: TGTGCCAGCAGTTACATAGCGGGAGCCCATGAGCAGTTCTTC; CDR3aa: CASSYIAGAHEQFF; d_gene: TRBD2; j_gene: TRBJ2-1; v_gene: TRBV6-5; abundance: .
CDR3nt: TGCGCCAGCAGCCAAGGCGGTGGGGCAAGGAATTCACCCCTCCACTTT; CDR3aa: CASSQGGGARNSPLHF; d_gene: .; j_gene: TRBJ1-6; v_gene: TRBV4-1; abundance: once
CDR3nt: TGTGCCAGAAGTTTCGGGACAGGTCAAGAGACCCAGTACTTC; CDR3aa: CARSFGTGQETQYF; d_gene: TRBD1; j_gene: TRBJ2-5; v_gene: TRBV5-3; abundance: once
CDR3nt: TGTGCCAGCAGCTTGACCGCAGCGGACACCATATATTTT; CDR3aa: CASSLTAADTIYF; d_gene: .; j_gene: TRBJ1-3; v_gene: TRBV11-2; abundance: .
CDR3nt: TGTGCCTGGAGTGTGGGACTAGCCGCGGATACGCAGTATTTT; CDR3aa: CAWSVGLAADTQYF; d_gene: TRBD2; j_gene: TRBJ2-3; v_gene: TRBV30; abundance: .
CDR3nt: TGCGCCAGCAGCCAACTCGACAGGGTTCACGCTGAAGCTTTCTTT; CDR3aa: CASSQLDRVHAEAFF; d_gene: TRBD1; j_gene: TRBJ1-1; v_gene: TRBV4-1; abundance: many
CDR3nt: TGTGCCACCAGTGATCCCCACAGGGTTAATCAGCCCCAGCATTTT; CDR3aa: CATSDPHRVNQPQHF; d_gene: .; j_gene: TRBJ1-5; v_gene: TRBV24-1; abundance: few
CDR3nt: TGTGCCAGCAGTACCTCGGGAGGGGGGAACACTGAAGCTTTCTTT; CDR3aa: CASSTSGGGNTEAFF; d_gene: .; j_gene: TRBJ1-1; v_gene: TRBV6-5; abundance: .
CDR3nt: TGTGCCAGCAGCTTAGTAGCGGGTAACGGCTACACCTTC; CDR3aa: CASSLVAGNGYTF; d_gene: .; j_gene: TRBJ1-2; v_gene: TRBV7-9; abundance: .
CDR3nt: TGCGCCAGCAGGATCGCGGGGCAAACTTCCTACGAGCAGTACTTC; CDR3aa: CASRIAGQTSYEQYF; d_gene: .; j_gene: TRBJ2-7; v_gene: TRBV10-2; abundance: .
CDR3nt: TGTGCCAGCAGTTCGTCCGGGACAGCGACGTATCAGCCCCAGCATTTT; CDR3aa: CASSSSGTATYQPQHF; d_gene: TRBD1; j_gene: TRBJ1-5; v_gene: TRBV28; abundance: .
CDR3nt: TGTGCCAGCAGTCCCTGGACTACAAAGGGCAATGAGCAGTTCTTC; CDR3aa: CASSPWTTKGNEQFF; d_gene: .; j_gene: TRBJ2-1; v_gene: TRBV27; abundance: .
CDR3nt: TGTGCCAGCACTATGGAGGGCAGTAATTCACCCCTCCACTTT; CDR3aa: CASTMEGSNSPLHF; d_gene: .; j_gene: TRBJ1-6; v_gene: TRBV6-5; abundance: once
CDR3nt: TGCGCCAGCAGCCGATCTAGCGGGGGGGCCGTGGAGACCCAGTACTTC; CDR3aa: CASSRSSGGAVETQYF; d_gene: TRBD2; j_gene: TRBJ2-5; v_gene: TRBV5-1; abundance: once
CDR3nt: TGTGCCAGCCAAGGGAGCGGGAGCACAGATACGCAGTATTTT; CDR3aa: CASQGSGSTDTQYF; d_gene: .; j_gene: TRBJ2-3; v_gene: TRBV6-5; abundance: few
CDR3nt: TGTGCCTGGTCCCGGGACAGGGGATCTCAGCCCCAGCATTTT; CDR3aa: CAWSRDRGSQPQHF; d_gene: TRBD1; j_gene: TRBJ1-5; v_gene: TRBV30; abundance: .
CDR3nt: TGTGCCAGCAGCTTTCCGGGGGGAAAAGGGATCTACGAGCAGTACTTC; CDR3aa: CASSFPGGKGIYEQYF; d_gene: TRBD2; j_gene: TRBJ2-7; v_gene: TRBV7-9; abundance: once
CDR3nt: TGTGCCAGTAGTGCGGGACTAGCCTCCGGGGAGCTGTTTTTT; CDR3aa: CASSAGLASGELFF; d_gene: TRBD2; j_gene: TRBJ2-2; v_gene: TRBV19; abundance: few
CDR3nt: TGTGCCATCACCCAAGGGGGCAGGAGCTCCTACGAGCAGTACTTC; CDR3aa: CAITQGGRSSYEQYF; d_gene: TRBD1; j_gene: TRBJ2-7; v_gene: TRBV10-3; abundance: .
CDR3nt: TGTGCCTGGGTCCAAAGGACAGGGGCTGCGGAGACCCAGTACTTC; CDR3aa: CAWVQRTGAAETQYF; d_gene: TRBD1; j_gene: TRBJ2-5; v_gene: TRBV30; abundance: .
CDR3nt: TGTGCCCGGGGTGCGGTCAGGGGAGTAACCGGCGAGCAGTACTTC; CDR3aa: CARGAVRGVTGEQYF; d_gene: .; j_gene: TRBJ2-7; v_gene: TRBV30; abundance: .
CDR3nt: TGTGCCAGCAGCCGCAAGGTGGCTAGCGGGCGAGCGCGTTGGGAGCTGTTTTTT; CDR3aa: CASSRKVASGRARWELFF; d_gene: TRBD2; j_gene: TRBJ2-2; v_gene: TRBV11-2; abundance: .
CDR3nt: TGCGCCAGCAGCCCGGGCCTCGAGGGTCAGCCCCAGCATTTT; CDR3aa: CASSPGLEGQPQHF; d_gene: .; j_gene: TRBJ1-5; v_gene: TRBV5-1; abundance: .
CDR3nt: TGTGCCATCAGTGACCCCACAGGGTTCGGCTCCTACGAGCAGTACTTC; CDR3aa: CAISDPTGFGSYEQYF; d_gene: .; j_gene: TRBJ2-7; v_gene: TRBV10-3; abundance: .
CDR3nt: TGTGCCAGCAGCTTGGGGTTAGCGGGAGGCCCCTACACAGATACGCAGTATTTT; CDR3aa: CASSLGLAGGPYTDTQYF; d_gene: TRBD2; j_gene: TRBJ2-3; v_gene: TRBV5-4; abundance: .
CDR3nt: TGTGCCAGCGGCCAGGGGTCAGGGTGGGGCTACAATGAGCAGTTCTTC; CDR3aa: CASGQGSGWGYNEQFF; d_gene: .; j_gene: TRBJ2-1; v_gene: TRBV7-2; abundance: .
CDR3nt: TGTGCCAGCAGCCAAGATCGGGGGCCTAGCGGGGTTCATACGCAGTATTTT; CDR3aa: CASSQDRGPSGVHTQYF; d_gene: TRBD2; j_gene: TRBJ2-3; v_gene: TRBV3-1/TRBV3-2; abundance: .
CDR3nt: TGCGCCAGCAGCTTGGGCCAGGCTAATTCACCCCTCCACTTT; CDR3aa: CASSLGQANSPLHF; d_gene: .; j_gene: TRBJ1-6; v_gene: TRBV5-1; abundance: .
CDR3nt: TGTGCCAGCAGCACTCTGAATAGCGGGGGTGCAGATACGCAGTATTTT; CDR3aa: CASSTLNSGGADTQYF; d_gene: TRBD2; j_gene: TRBJ2-3; v_gene: TRBV7-9; abundance: .
CDR3nt: TGTGCCAGCAGCTTAGTTCAGGATTATAATTCACCCCTCCACTTT; CDR3aa: CASSLVQDYNSPLHF; d_gene: .; j_gene: TRBJ1-6; v_gene: TRBV7-2; abundance: .
CDR3nt: TGTGCCAGCAGCTTAGTTGGGGGGACCGGGGAGCTGTTTTTT; CDR3aa: CASSLVGGTGELFF; d_gene: .; j_gene: TRBJ2-2; v_gene: TRBV11-2; abundance: few
CDR3nt: TGTGCCATCAGTGTTGCGGGCAACTATGGCTACACCTTC; CDR3aa: CAISVAGNYGYTF; d_gene: .; j_gene: TRBJ1-2; v_gene: TRBV10-3; abundance: .
CDR3nt: TGTGCTAGTGGGCGACAGGGTCGCCCTGAAGCTTTCTTT; CDR3aa: CASGRQGRPEAFF; d_gene: TRBD1; j_gene: TRBJ1-1; v_gene: TRBV12-5; abundance: .
CDR3nt: TGTGCCAGCTCACCGGCAGGGGGTAACTATGGCTACACCTTC; CDR3aa: CASSPAGGNYGYTF; d_gene: TRBD1; j_gene: TRBJ1-2; v_gene: TRBV18; abundance: .
CDR3nt: TGTGCCAGCAGTGAAGCGGGGGGCTCCTACAATGAGCAGTTCTTC; CDR3aa: CASSEAGGSYNEQFF; d_gene: TRBD2; j_gene: TRBJ2-1; v_gene: TRBV6-4; abundance: few